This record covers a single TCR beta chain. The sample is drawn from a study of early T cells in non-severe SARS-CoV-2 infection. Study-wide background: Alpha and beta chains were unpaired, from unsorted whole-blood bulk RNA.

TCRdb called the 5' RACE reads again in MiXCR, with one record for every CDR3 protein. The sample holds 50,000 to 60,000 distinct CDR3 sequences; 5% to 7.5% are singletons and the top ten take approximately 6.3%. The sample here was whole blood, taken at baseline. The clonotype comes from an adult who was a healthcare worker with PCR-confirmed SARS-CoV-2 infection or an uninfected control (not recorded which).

CDR3 bases: TGCGCCAGCAGCACACGGCCGGGACTAGCGGGGGATACGCAGTATTTT. Protein sequence: CASSTRPGLAGDTQYF. J is TRBJ2-3 and V is TRBV4-3; 13 positions agree with TRBD2. V shed 5 bases and J 6 bases; nucleotides not matched to a gene: 8. Germline V gene sequence: CDR1 LGHNA, CDR2 YSLEER. This CDR3 is built from 16 residues.